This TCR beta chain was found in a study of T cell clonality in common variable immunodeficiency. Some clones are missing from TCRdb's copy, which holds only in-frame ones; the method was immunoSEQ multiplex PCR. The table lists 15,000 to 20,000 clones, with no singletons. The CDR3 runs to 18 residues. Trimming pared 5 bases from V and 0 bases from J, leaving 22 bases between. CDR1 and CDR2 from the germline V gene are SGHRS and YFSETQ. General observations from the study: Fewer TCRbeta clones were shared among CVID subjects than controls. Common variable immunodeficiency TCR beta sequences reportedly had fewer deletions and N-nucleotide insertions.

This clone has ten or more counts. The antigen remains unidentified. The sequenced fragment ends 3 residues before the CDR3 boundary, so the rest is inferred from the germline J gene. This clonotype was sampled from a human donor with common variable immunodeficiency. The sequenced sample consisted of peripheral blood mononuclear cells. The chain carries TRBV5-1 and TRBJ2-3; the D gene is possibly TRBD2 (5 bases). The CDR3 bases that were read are TGCGCCAGCAGGGGTGAGCTAGCAGCTCGTTATAGCACAGATACG. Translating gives CASRGELAARYSTDT. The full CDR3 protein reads CASRGELAARYSTDTQYF.